One sample yielded the 5 T cell receptor beta chains listed below, sequenced in a study of blood T cell repertoires in COVID-19. Sequencing was performed with immunoSEQ multiplex PCR; in TCRdb, only in-frame clones are kept and a portion is missing. Counted here are 150,000 to 200,000 clones, roughly 90% occurring once; the ten biggest clones make up roughly 9.7%. Input material: peripheral blood. The receptors were sampled from an older woman with COVID-19, enrolled during active disease.

V and J are TRBV5-4 and TRBJ2-2; D not resolved. V was clipped by 2 bases and J by 2 bases, with 10 bases between them. The CDR3 contains 15 residues. CDR1 and CDR2 (germline): SGHNT, YYREEE (reference sequence). The CDR3 DNA reads TGTGCCAGCAGCTTAGTAATCGGTAACACCGGGGAGCTGTTTTTT. Protein product: CASSLVIGNTGELFF.

This chain links TRBV7-2 with TRBJ2-5; D is unresolved. The CDR3 length is 13 residues. Deletions cut 2 bases from V and 4 bases from J, with 8 bases between. Germline CDR1 is SGHTA and CDR2 is FQGNSA. The CDR3 spells CASSLYGGETQYF. DNA for the CDR3: TGTGCCAGCAGCTTATATGGCGGAGAGACCCAGTACTTC.

The V gene is TRBV5-4, the J gene TRBJ2-2; 12 bases line up with TRBD1. CDR3 length equals 16 residues. Germline lookup yields CDR1 SGHNT and CDR2 YYREEE (reference sequence). The J segment lost 5 bases and the V segment lost 4 bases, leaving 6 bases of the junction unmatched. CDR3 protein: CASSPRDRGLTGELFF. CDR3 sequence (DNA): TGTGCCAGCAGCCCCCGGGACAGGGGGCTAACCGGGGAGCTGTTTTTT.

Only a few counts were recorded for this clone. This chain connects TRBV5-1 to TRBJ2-7; a weak D match, TRBD1 (6 bases). Between the trimmed V and J ends, which lost 5 bases and 0 bases, there was a span of 12 bases. The CDR3 spans 14 residues. The germline V gene encodes CDR1 SGHRS and CDR2 YFSETQ. CDR3 nucleotides: TGCGCCAGCAGGTCGACAGGCAGCTCCTACGAGCAGTACTTC. Translated, it gives CASRSTGSSYEQYF.

CDR3 in amino acids: CASSPTGVDTDTQYF. For the CDR3, the DNA is TGTGCCAGCAGTCCGACAGGGGTGGACACAGATACGCAGTATTTT. The rearrangement joins TRBV28 to TRBJ2-3; TRBD1 matches at 8 bases. V trimming: 5 bases; J trimming: 2 bases; junction bases outside the gene matches: 6. The length of the CDR3 is 15 residues. The germline V gene has CDR1 MDHEN and CDR2 SYDVKM.